This passage covers 29 T cell receptor beta chains from one sample sequenced in a study of blood T cell repertoires in COVID-19. Profiled with immunoSEQ multiplex PCR; TCRdb holds only in-frame clones, not every one. The sample lists some 400,000 clones; around 87% were seen once. Input material: peripheral blood. The receptors shown here come from a woman aged 30 to 39 with COVID-19, enrolled during active disease.

The chain couples TRBV9 to TRBJ2-3; D is possibly TRBD2 (6 bases). The CDR3 contains 17 residues. With 3 bases removed from V and 4 bases from J, the gap between germline ends came to 21 bases. In germline, CDR1 is SGDLS, CDR2 YYNGEE. For the CDR3, the DNA is TGTGCCAGCAGCGCCTATCCTCAGCGGGCGATGGCAGATACGCAGTATTTT. Translation: CASSAYPQRAMADTQYF. The whole variable domain, filled in from reference TRBV9 and TRBJ2-3, reads DSGVTQTPKHLITATGQRVTLRCSPRSGDLSVYWYQQSLDQGLQFLIQYYNGEERAKGNILERFSAQQFPDLHSELNLSSLELGDSALYFCASSAYPQRAMADTQYFGPGTRLTVL.

V gene TRBV7-3 combines with J gene TRBJ2-1, with TRBD2 as a possible D gene (5 bases). CDR1 and CDR2 (germline): SGHTA, FQGTGA. There are 15 residues in the CDR3. With 2 bases removed from V and 2 bases from J, the gap between germline ends came to 10 bases. The CDR3 DNA is TGTGCCAGCAGCTTAGAGGGTTCCCCCTACAATGAGCAGTTCTTC. Protein product: CASSLEGSPYNEQFF. Variable domain in full (rest from reference TRBV7-3 and TRBJ2-1): GAGVSQTPSNKVTEKGKYVELRCDPISGHTALYWYRQSLGQGPEFLIYFQGTGAADDSGLPNDRFFAVRPEGSVSTLKIQRTERGDSAVYLCASSLEGSPYNEQFFGPGTRLTVL.

V and J are TRBV20-1 and TRBJ2-1; 10 bases match TRBD1. From germline, CDR1 is DFQATT and CDR2 SNEGSKA (reference sequence). Losses at the gene ends were 3 bases for V and 1 base for J; bases not matched to a gene: 3. CDR3 length: 15 amino acids. The CDR3 nucleotides are TGCAGTGCTAGTAAGGACAGGGGGTCCTACAATGAGCAGTTCTTC. As protein: CSASKDRGSYNEQFF.

The chain links TRBV24-1 to TRBJ2-1; the match to TRBD2 covers 12 bases. Per germline, CDR1 KGHDR and CDR2 SFDVKD. The CDR3 runs 15 residues. J lost 6 bases, V lost 2 bases, and 1 base had no gene match. CDR3 coding DNA: TGTGCCACCAGTGATTGGACTAGCGGGACCAATGAGCAGTTCTTC. This translates into CATSDWTSGTNEQFF.

V usage is TRBV30 and J usage is TRBJ2-3; no clear D gene. From germline, CDR1 is GTSNPN and CDR2 SVGIG (reference sequence). Deletions cut 3 bases from V and 4 bases from J, with 8 bases between. The CDR3 extends over 12 amino acids. Here the CDR3 DNA reads TGTGCCTGGAGCAGACTTGCAGATACGCAGTATTTT. Encoded protein: CAWSRLADTQYF.

This clone was seen a few times. The chain couples TRBV7-9 to TRBJ2-1, with 9 bases aligning to TRBD2. The J segment lost 0 bases and the V segment lost 5 bases, leaving 2 bases of the junction unmatched. The CDR3 covers 15 residues. Germline CDR1 SEHNR, CDR2 FQNEAQ (reference sequence). The CDR3 sequence is CASSRREGSYNEQFF. The DNA of the CDR3 is TGTGCCAGCAGCCGGCGGGAGGGCTCCTACAATGAGCAGTTCTTC.

The chain recombines TRBV7-8 with TRBJ1-4, with D hard to call. Germline CDR1 and CDR2: SGHVS and FQNEAQ. With 2 bases removed from V and 2 bases from J, the gap between germline ends came to 9 bases. The CDR3 sequence is 15 residues long. Here the CDR3 reads CASSLPAGTNEKLFF. The CDR3 DNA is TGTGCCAGCAGCTTACCGGCGGGGACTAATGAAAAACTGTTTTTT.

This chain's CDR3 is CSVETSGRGTQYF. Here the CDR3 DNA reads TGCAGCGTTGAAACTAGCGGGAGAGGGACCCAGTACTTC. The chain couples TRBV29-1 to TRBJ2-5, with TRBD2 matching 11 bases. With V trimmed by 2 bases and J by 7 bases, 3 bases remained unmatched. CDR1 is SQVTM, CDR2 ANQGSEA, per germline. CDR3 length equals 13 residues.

This rearrangement joins TRBV11-2 to TRBJ2-2; possibly TRBD2 for D (6 bases). This CDR3 region has 13 residues. CDR1 is SGHAT and CDR2 is FQNNGV in the germline V gene. The V end lost 6 bases, the J end lost 3 bases, and 8 bases lay between the germline ends. CDR3 loop: CASSWGDTGELFF. CDR3 bases: TGTGCCAGCAGTTGGGGGGACACCGGGGAGCTGTTTTTT.

V is TRBV30 and J is TRBJ2-7; D is ambiguous. Germline CDR1 GTSNPN, CDR2 SVGIG (reference sequence). The V and J ends lost 2 bases and 7 bases respectively, with 21 bases between them. This CDR3 spans 15 amino acids. The CDR3, as DNA: TGTGCCTGGAGTCCGAGAGGCCTAATCAGAAATGAGCAGTACTTC. The encoded protein is CAWSPRGLIRNEQYF.

The rearrangement joins TRBV19 to TRBJ1-5, with 7 positions matching TRBD1. The CDR3 runs to 17 residues. From germline, CDR1 is LNHDA and CDR2 SQIVND (reference sequence). V lost 4 bases and J lost 0; bases outside the gene matches: 9. The CDR3 DNA sequence: TGTGCCAGTAGTACCCCCCGGGACAGCCATAGCAATCAGCCCCAGCATTTT. It codes for CASSTPRDSHSNQPQHF.

In its sample, this clone was seen once. This chain links TRBV29-1 with TRBJ2-7; 9 bases map to TRBD2. The CDR3 extends over 15 amino acids. J was trimmed by 4 bases and V by 4 bases; bases with no gene match: 11. The germline gives CDR1 SQVTM, CDR2 ANQGSEA. CDR3 sequence: CSVAGVSGRIYEQYF. The CDR3 DNA sequence: TGCAGCGTTGCCGGAGTGAGCGGGAGGATATACGAGCAGTACTTC.

The chain couples TRBV10-3 to TRBJ2-1, with a weak D call TRBD2 (5 bases). Looked up from germline, CDR1 is ENHRY and CDR2 is SYGVKD. This CDR3 spans 12 amino acids. Trimming took off 3 bases at V and 9 bases at J, with 9 bases between the two ends. In DNA, the CDR3 is TGTGCCATCAGTGACCCCCGGGGTGAGCAGTTCTTC. Encoded protein: CAISDPRGEQFF.

The V gene is TRBV15, the J gene TRBJ2-7; TRBD2 matches 8 bases. The CDR3 sequence is 17 residues long. V was pared by 1 base and J by 4 bases, with 12 bases of the junction left unmatched. Germline values: CDR1 LNHNV, CDR2 YYDKDF (reference sequence). The CDR3 nucleotides are TGTGCCACCAGCAGAGCCAGGTCGGATAGCGGGATGTACGAGCAGTACTTC. This gives the protein CATSRARSDSGMYEQYF.

V usage is TRBV5-1 and J usage is TRBJ2-3; D possibly corresponds to TRBD1 (6 bases). The CDR3 consists of 14 residues. Trimming removed 2 bases at V and 4 bases at J, with 11 bases between. Germline V gene data show CDR1 as SGHRS and CDR2 as YFSETQ. This chain's CDR3 is CASSLQGWADTQYF. In DNA form, the CDR3 reads TGCGCCAGCAGCTTACAGGGCTGGGCAGATACGCAGTATTTT. The variable domain in full, completed from reference TRBV5-1 and TRBJ2-3, reads KAGVTQTPRYLIKTRGQQVTLSCSPISGHRSVSWYQQTPGQGLQFLFEYFSETQRNKGNFPGRFSGRQFSNSRSEMNVSTLELGDSALYLCASSLQGWADTQYFGPGTRLTVL.

The V and J genes are TRBV27 and TRBJ2-2; tentatively, D is TRBD1 (7 bases). The CDR3 extends over 14 amino acids. The V gene lost 6 bases and the J gene lost 6 bases, with 14 bases spanning the gap. In germline, CDR1 is MNHEY, CDR2 SMNVEV (reference sequence). CDR3 amino acids: CASRPGGFAGELFF. The CDR3 coding sequence is TGTGCCAGCAGACCAGGGGGGTTTGCCGGGGAGCTGTTTTTT.

V gene TRBV7-3 combines with J gene TRBJ2-1; D is ambiguous. The CDR3 runs 15 residues. The V gene lost 2 bases and the J gene lost 5 bases, with 13 bases spanning the gap. Germline V gives CDR1 SGHTA, CDR2 FQGTGA. In DNA, the CDR3 is TGTGCCAGCAGCTTAGCGTCAGCGAGTAACAATGAGCAGTTCTTC. Residues: CASSLASASNNEQFF.

This rearrangement joins TRBV30 to TRBJ2-3; possibly TRBD1 for D (6 bases). CDR3 length equals 17 residues. Germline lookup yields CDR1 GTSNPN and CDR2 SVGIG (reference sequence). Trimming left V 5 bases short and J 6 bases short, with 27 bases between. CDR3 coding DNA: TGTGCCTGGTATGGGGGCAGGGGCGAGAGGAGGTTGGATACGCAGTATTTT. This codes for CAWYGGRGERRLDTQYF.

Notes on this clone: A much larger clone lies a single base off, so this may be a read error. In the same sample, other DNA sequences code for this CDR3. The chain uses TRBV6-4 and TRBJ2-3; TRBD2 matches 10 bases. Germline CDR1 reads MRHNA; CDR2 reads SNTAGT. Losses at the gene ends were 2 bases for V and 1 base for J; bases not matched to a gene: 0. The CDR3 has 15 amino acids. CDR3 sequence reads: CASSDGTSGTDTQYF. The DNA of the CDR3 is TGTGCCAGCAGTGACGGGACTAGCGGCACAGATACGCAGTATTTT.

This sequence joins TRBV29-1 and TRBJ2-7; a possible D gene is TRBD2 (5 bases). This CDR3 has 11 residues. Germline-derived CDR1 and CDR2 are SQVTM and ANQGSEA. V lost 1 base and J lost 5, with 6 bases in between. The CDR3 coding sequence is TGCAGCGTTGAAGTGGGAGACGAGCAGTACTTC. As protein: CSVEVGDEQYF.

This clone has a single count. In the same sample, other DNA sequences code for this CDR3. This chain joins TRBV7-2 and TRBJ1-5, with TRBD1 matching over 8 bases. Germline CDR1 reads SGHTA; CDR2 reads FQGNSA. With V trimmed by 4 bases and J by 6 bases, 2 bases remained unmatched. The CDR3 has 13 residues. The CDR3 DNA reads TGTGCCAGCAGCTCAACAGGGGGTCAGCCCCAGCATTTT. It encodes CASSSTGGQPQHF. Using reference TRBV7-2 and TRBJ1-5 for the parts outside the CDR3, the full variable domain is GAGVSQSPSNKVTEKGKDVELRCDPISGHTALYWYRQSLGQGLEFLIYFQGNSAPDKSGLPSDRFSAERTGGSVSTLTIQRTQQEDSAVYLCASSSTGGQPQHFGDGTRLSIL.

The gene calls are TRBV7-2 and TRBJ1-2, with TRBD1 matching 8 bases. The V gene's germline CDR1 is SGHTA and CDR2 FQGNSA. Trimming removed 3 bases from V and 8 bases from J; junction bases left unmatched: 14. The CDR3 runs 16 residues. CDR3 nucleotide sequence: TGTGCCAGCAGCTTCCTTGGCAGGGGGCTTCCTTTAGGCTACACCTTC. Translation gives CASSFLGRGLPLGYTF. Together with reference TRBV7-2 and TRBJ1-2, the CDR3 gives the full variable domain: GAGVSQSPSNKVTEKGKDVELRCDPISGHTALYWYRQSLGQGLEFLIYFQGNSAPDKSGLPSDRFSAERTGGSVSTLTIQRTQQEDSAVYLCASSFLGRGLPLGYTFGSGTRLTVV.

The V call is TRBV28, the J call TRBJ2-1; TRBD2 matches 9 bases. CDR1 is MDHEN, CDR2 SYDVKM, per germline. The CDR3 covers 15 residues. V lost 4 bases and J lost 6; bases outside the gene matches: 7. The CDR3 nucleotides are TGTGCCAGCAGTTCGGGAGCGGGAGGACCCAATGAGCAGTTCTTC. The encoded protein is CASSSGAGGPNEQFF. Full variable domain (missing parts from reference TRBV28 and TRBJ2-1): DVKVTQSSRYLVKRTGEKVFLECVQDMDHENMFWYRQDPGLGLRLIYFSYDVKMKEKGDIPEGYSVSREKKERFSLILESASTNQTSMYLCASSSGAGGPNEQFFGPGTRLTVL.

A remark on this clone: Other DNA sequences in this sample translate to the same CDR3. This sequence joins TRBV7-2 and TRBJ1-1, with a tentative D call TRBD1 (6 bases). The CDR3 runs to 14 residues. Trimming stripped 2 bases from V and 1 base from J, with 8 bases between. Germline V gene sequence: CDR1 SGHTA, CDR2 FQGNSA. The CDR3: CASSLQGSNTEAFF. The CDR3 DNA reads TGTGCCAGCAGCTTACAGGGGTCGAACACTGAAGCTTTCTTT.

The rearrangement links TRBV9 to TRBJ1-3, with TRBD1 identical over 8 bases. With V trimmed by 2 bases and J by 2 bases, 0 bases remained unmatched. The CDR3 loop spans 14 amino acids. CDR1 is SGDLS, CDR2 YYNGEE, per germline. The CDR3 loop is CASSVDRAGNTIYF. CDR3 in DNA: TGTGCCAGCAGCGTGGACAGGGCTGGAAACACCATATATTTT.

V usage is TRBV28 and J usage is TRBJ1-1, with 9 positions matching TRBD1. Unmatched junction bases numbered 11, after V lost 5 bases and J lost 1 base. Germline CDR1 MDHEN, CDR2 SYDVKM. This CDR3 spans 17 amino acids. In DNA, the CDR3 is TGTGCCAGCAGTCCCTCCGGGACAGGGTCGGGGAACACTGAAGCTTTCTTT. Its protein is CASSPSGTGSGNTEAFF.

V and J are TRBV7-2 and TRBJ2-4, with TRBD2 identical over 10 bases. The V segment lost 4 bases and the J segment 8 bases; nucleotides outside the gene matches: 5. Germline assignment: CDR1 SGHTA and CDR2 FQGNSA. This CDR3 comprises 14 residues. CDR3 residues: CASSSQRGGDIQYF. As DNA, the CDR3 is TGTGCCAGCAGCTCCCAGCGGGGGGGAGACATTCAGTACTTC.

The chain joins TRBV12-3 or TRBV12-4 to TRBJ2-2; the D is unclear. This CDR3 is 11 amino acids long. V gave up 5 bases and J gave up 9 bases, with 7 bases separating them. In nucleotides, the CDR3 is TGTGCCAGCAGTCTCCCGTGGGAGCTGTTTTTT. It translates to CASSLPWELFF.

V gene TRBV25-1 combines with J gene TRBJ1-4; 9 nucleotides match TRBD1. Germline CDR1 reads MGHDK; CDR2 reads SYGVNS. This CDR3 comprises 16 residues. V was pared by 4 bases and J by 3 bases, with 6 bases of the junction left unmatched. The DNA of the CDR3 is TGTGCCAGCAGTGCGACAGGGGGAAGTCCTAATGAAAAACTGTTTTTT. This codes for CASSATGGSPNEKLFF.